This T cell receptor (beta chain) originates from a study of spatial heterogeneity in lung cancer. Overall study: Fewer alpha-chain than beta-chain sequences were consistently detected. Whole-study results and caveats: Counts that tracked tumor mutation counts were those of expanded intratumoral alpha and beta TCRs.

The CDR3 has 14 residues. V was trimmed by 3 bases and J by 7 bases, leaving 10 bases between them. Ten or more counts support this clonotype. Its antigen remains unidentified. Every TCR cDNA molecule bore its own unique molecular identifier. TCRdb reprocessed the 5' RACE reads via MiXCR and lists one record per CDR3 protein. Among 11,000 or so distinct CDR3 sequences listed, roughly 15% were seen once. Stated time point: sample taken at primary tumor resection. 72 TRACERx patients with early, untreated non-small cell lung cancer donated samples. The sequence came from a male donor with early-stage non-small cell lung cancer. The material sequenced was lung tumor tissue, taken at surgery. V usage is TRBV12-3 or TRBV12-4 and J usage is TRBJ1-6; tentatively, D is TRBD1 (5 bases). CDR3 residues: CASSLGVSNSPLHF. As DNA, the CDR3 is TGTGCCAGCAGTTTGGGGGTATCGAATTCACCCCTCCACTTT.